This T cell receptor beta chain was obtained from a study of T cell changes during pregnancy in multiple sclerosis. The repertoire was sequenced with immunoSEQ multiplex PCR; TCRdb's copy has only in-frame clones and lacks some. The data hold around 92,000 clones, with 94% observed a single time. This receptor was obtained from a female donor with multiple sclerosis, enrolled in a pregnancy study. Sequenced material: peripheral blood, taken in the third trimester of pregnancy.

CDR3 DNA: TGTGCCAGCAGTGGGACTAGCGGGAACATTCAGTACTTC. Translation gives CASSGTSGNIQYF. The rearrangement uses TRBV25-1 and TRBJ2-4, with 11 bases fitting TRBD2. V lost 4 bases to trimming and J lost 7 bases; unmatched junction nucleotides: 0. This CDR3 contains 13 residues. The germline V gene has CDR1 MGHDK and CDR2 SYGVNS.